The T cell receptor (beta chain) described here comes from a study of radiation and T cells in renal cell carcinoma (dated by TCRdb to the early 2020s). Turning to the overall study: A total of around 53 samples underwent TCR beta sequencing, made up of roughly 26 tumors and about 27 peripheral blood samples. A total of about 4 million unique CDR3 nucleotide sequences, encoding 2.8 million or so unique CDR3 amino acid sequences, were found across all 55 or so samples.

Paper-wide results and their limitations: Compared with control tumors, irradiated tumors had a greater number of dominant CDR3 motifs, and these motifs made up a bigger portion of the repertoire. Higher TCR clonality was observed in irradiated tumors than in controls, with an average of approximately 50% of the repertoire accounted for by the top 100 clonotypes, compared with 43% in nephrectomy-only tumors. Intratumoral heterogeneity went uncaptured because the only tumor material available was small regions of about 1 g. Effects of radiation dose or scheduling on the TCR repertoire could not be addressed with the single-armed trial design.

The CDR3 covers 16 residues, taking in both the cysteine and the phenylalanine. Here the CDR3 DNA is all that survives: 48 bases in frame from base 1. A distance of 12 bases separates the germline ends of V and J, which lose 1 base and 3 bases respectively. The germline V gene provides CDR1 SGHVS and CDR2 FQNEAQ. The immunoSEQ kit was used, according to the manufacturer's recommendations, to generate TCR beta libraries from genomic DNA. Library preparation used a first multiplex PCR with proprietary primers, then a second PCR adding unique barcodes, with bead cleanups after each round. A positive control reaction and a negative control reaction, both provided in the kit, were run with every batch of samples. The final libraries were assessed on an Agilent 4200 TapeStation D1000 ScreenTape, pooled by volume, and quantified by qPCR. An Illumina NextSeq500 fitted with a MidOutput 150-cycle cartridge performed the sequencing, running 156 Read1 cycles and 15 Index1 cycles with the kit's custom primers. The pooled library was loaded at 1.0 pM with a 20% PhiX control spike-in. The original methods were these. The vendor-processed data were analyzed in R, and a clonotype was defined as all T cells that share the same CDR3 nucleotide sequence. For clone abundance analyses, frequencies were normalized to the 10,000 most abundant clones in each sample. Public T cell clones, which averaged fewer than five per sample, were removed prior to analysis. Dominant motif analysis used ImmunoMap with the PAM10 matrix, gap penalty 30 and homology threshold 0.3; motifs with cumulative frequency at least 0.01 counted as dominant. TCRdb stores this immuneACCESS table with in-frame sequences only. Part of the clones is absent; in the studies checked, under half of the shortfall reflects unresolved V genes, and no reason is known for the rest. V and J calls and clone size follow that table, whereas D and trimming were derived from the DNA. The sample records under 30,000 clones, 45% to 70% of which are singletons. The top ten hold less than 25% of the sample.

According to the study, the label for this sample's time point signals: tumor resected at nephrectomy. The treatment or condition tag for this specimen amounts to: treatment-naive control, cytoreductive nephrectomy. Control tumors were obtained from treatment-naive renal cell carcinoma patients in whom cytoreductive nephrectomy was performed without prior radiation. All patients had renal cell carcinoma with clear cell pathology. Control tumors used for TCR sequencing came from several females and roughly ten males, resected 2011 to 2014, with median age around 62 years (range roughly 40 to 82). Tumors were dissociated mechanically, digested with collagenase/hyaluronidase at 37 degrees C, processed in gentleMACS C tubes, and stored in liquid nitrogen. Genomic DNA for TCR sequencing was prepared using the QIAamp DNA Blood Mini Kit (Qiagen). The analyses included just those samples that passed every quality control check.

On this clone: What this receptor recognizes is not known. No per-base quality is available; no much larger clone lies one base away.

This sequence originates from a human donor with renal cell carcinoma. In this chain, TRBV7-8 is recombined with TRBJ2-2, with the D gene not confidently named. The sample consisted of tumor tissue, taken from a patient whose treatment was nephrectomy without radiotherapy. The nucleotide sequence reads TGTGCCAGCAGCTTAGAAGGATTTACCTACACCGGGGAGCTGTTTTTT. It translates to CASSLEGFTYTGELFF.